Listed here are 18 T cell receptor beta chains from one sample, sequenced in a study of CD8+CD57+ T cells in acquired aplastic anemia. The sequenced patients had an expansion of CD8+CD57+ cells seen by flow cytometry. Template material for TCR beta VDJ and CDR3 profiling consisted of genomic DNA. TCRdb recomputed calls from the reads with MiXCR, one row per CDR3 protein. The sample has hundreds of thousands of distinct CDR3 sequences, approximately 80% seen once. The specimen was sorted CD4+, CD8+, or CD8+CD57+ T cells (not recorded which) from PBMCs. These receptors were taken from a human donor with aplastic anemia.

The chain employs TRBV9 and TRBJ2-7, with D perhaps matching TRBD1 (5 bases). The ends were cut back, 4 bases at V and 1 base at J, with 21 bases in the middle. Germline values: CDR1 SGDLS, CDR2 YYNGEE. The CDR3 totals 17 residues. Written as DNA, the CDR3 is TGTGCCAGCAGCCCGAGTCCCGAGACAGCCTTTTCCTACGAGCAGTACGTC. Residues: CASSPSPETAFSYEQYV.

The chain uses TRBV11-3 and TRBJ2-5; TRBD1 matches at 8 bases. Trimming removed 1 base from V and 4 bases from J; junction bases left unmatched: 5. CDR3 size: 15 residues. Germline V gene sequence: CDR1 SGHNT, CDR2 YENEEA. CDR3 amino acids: CASSLALTGAETQYF. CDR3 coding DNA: TGTGCCAGCAGCTTAGCTCTGACAGGGGCAGAGACCCAGTACTTC.

The CDR3 nucleotides read TGTGCCAGCAGCTTCATGACATTCCAAGAGACCCAGTACTTC. It yields the protein CASSFMTFQETQYF. The chain is built from TRBV7-2 and TRBJ2-5; D is undetermined. The CDR3 is 14 residues long. CDR1 is SGHTA and CDR2 is FQGNSA in the germline V gene. V gave up 3 bases and J gave up 1 base, with 9 bases separating them.

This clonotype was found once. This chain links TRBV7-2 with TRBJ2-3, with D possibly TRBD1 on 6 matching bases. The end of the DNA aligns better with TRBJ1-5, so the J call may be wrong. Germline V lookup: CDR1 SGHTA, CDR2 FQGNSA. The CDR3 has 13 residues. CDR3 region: CASSLGGGAKQHF. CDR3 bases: TGTGCCAGCAGCTTGGGGGGCGGCGCTAAGCAGCATTTT.

This CDR3 reads CASSGEVGIHEQFF. Written as DNA, the CDR3 is TGTGCCAGCAGCGGGGAGGTGGGGATCCATGAGCAGTTCTTC. The genes are TRBV9 and TRBJ2-1, with a weak D call TRBD2 (6 bases). CDR1 is SGDLS, CDR2 YYNGEE, per germline. The V gene lost 3 bases and the J gene lost 8 bases, with 15 bases spanning the gap. The CDR3 consists of 14 residues.

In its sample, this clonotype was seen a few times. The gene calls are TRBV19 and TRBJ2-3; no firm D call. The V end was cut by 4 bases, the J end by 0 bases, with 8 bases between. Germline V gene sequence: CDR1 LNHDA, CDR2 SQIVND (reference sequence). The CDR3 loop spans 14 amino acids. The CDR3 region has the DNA TGTGCCAGTAGTAAGGCCACTAGCACAGATACGCAGTATTTT. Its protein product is CASSKATSTDTQYF.

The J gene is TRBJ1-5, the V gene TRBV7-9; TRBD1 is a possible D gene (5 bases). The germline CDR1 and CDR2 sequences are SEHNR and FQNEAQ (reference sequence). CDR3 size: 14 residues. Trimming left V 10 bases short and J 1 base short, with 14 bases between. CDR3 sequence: CATGLGESNQPQHF. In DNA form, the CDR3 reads TGTGCCACCGGCCTAGGGGAAAGCAATCAGCCCCAGCATTTT. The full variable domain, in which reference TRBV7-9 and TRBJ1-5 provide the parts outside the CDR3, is DTGVSQNPRHKITKRGQNVTFRCDPISEHNRLYWYRQTLGQGPEFLTYFQNEAQLEKSRLLSDRFSAERPKGSFSTLEIQRTEQGDSAMYLCATGLGESNQPQHFGDGTRLSIL.

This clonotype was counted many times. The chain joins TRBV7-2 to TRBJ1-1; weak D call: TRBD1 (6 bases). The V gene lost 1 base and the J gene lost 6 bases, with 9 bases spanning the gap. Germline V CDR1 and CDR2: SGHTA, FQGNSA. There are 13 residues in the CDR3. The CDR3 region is CASSLVTGPEAFF. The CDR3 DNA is TGTGCCAGCAGCTTAGTGACAGGACCTGAAGCTTTCTTT.

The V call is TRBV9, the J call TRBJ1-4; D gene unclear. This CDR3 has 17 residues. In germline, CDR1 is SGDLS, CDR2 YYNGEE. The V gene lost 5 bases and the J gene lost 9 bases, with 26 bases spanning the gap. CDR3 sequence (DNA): TGTGCCAGCAGTGAGTCTTCAGGAGAACAAATCCATCAAAAACTGTTTTTT. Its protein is CASSESSGEQIHQKLFF.

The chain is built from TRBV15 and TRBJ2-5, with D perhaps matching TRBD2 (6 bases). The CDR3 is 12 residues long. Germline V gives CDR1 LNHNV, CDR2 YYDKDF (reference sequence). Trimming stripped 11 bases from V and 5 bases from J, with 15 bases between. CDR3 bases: TGTGCCGCCCGCGGGGCCAGCGAGACCCAGTACTTC. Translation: CAARGASETQYF.

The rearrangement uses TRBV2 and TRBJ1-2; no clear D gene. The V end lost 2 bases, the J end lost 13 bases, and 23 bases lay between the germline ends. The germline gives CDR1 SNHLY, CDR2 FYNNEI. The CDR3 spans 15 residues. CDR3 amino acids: CASSERTVNYDYTTF. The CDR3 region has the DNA TGTGCCAGCAGTGAAAGGACGGTCAACTATGACTACACCACCTTC.

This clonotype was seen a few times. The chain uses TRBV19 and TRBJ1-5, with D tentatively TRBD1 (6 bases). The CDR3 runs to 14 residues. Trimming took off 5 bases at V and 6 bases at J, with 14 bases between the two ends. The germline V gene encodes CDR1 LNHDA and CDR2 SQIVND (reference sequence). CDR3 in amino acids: CASSFETGRQPQHF. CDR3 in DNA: TGTGCCAGTAGTTTCGAGACAGGACGTCAGCCCCAGCATTTT.

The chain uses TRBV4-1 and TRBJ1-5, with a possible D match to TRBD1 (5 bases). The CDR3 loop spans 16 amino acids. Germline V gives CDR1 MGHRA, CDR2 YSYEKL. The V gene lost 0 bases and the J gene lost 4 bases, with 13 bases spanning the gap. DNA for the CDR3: TGCGCCAGCAGCCAAGAAGGTGACAGCCAAAATCAGCCCCAGCATTTT. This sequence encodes CASSQEGDSQNQPQHF.

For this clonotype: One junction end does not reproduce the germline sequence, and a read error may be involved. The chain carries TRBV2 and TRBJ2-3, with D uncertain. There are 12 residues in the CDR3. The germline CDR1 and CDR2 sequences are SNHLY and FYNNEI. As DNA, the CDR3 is TGTGCCAGCAGGGACGGGTCCGCTACGACGCAGTTT. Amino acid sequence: CASRDGSATTQF.

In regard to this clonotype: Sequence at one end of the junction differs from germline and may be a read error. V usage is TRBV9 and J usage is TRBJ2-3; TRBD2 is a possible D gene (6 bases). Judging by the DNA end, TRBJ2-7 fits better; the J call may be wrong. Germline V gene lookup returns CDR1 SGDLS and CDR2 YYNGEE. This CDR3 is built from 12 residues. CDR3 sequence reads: CASGVAADTQYF. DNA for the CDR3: TGTGCCAGCGGCGTAGCGGCGGATACGCAGTACTTC.

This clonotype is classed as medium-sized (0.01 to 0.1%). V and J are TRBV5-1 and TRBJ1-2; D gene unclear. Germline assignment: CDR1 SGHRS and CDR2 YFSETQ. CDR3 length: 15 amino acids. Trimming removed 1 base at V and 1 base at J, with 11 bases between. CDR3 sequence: CASSLRTDDNYGYTF. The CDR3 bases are TGCGCCAGCAGCTTGCGTACAGATGATAACTATGGCTACACCTTC.

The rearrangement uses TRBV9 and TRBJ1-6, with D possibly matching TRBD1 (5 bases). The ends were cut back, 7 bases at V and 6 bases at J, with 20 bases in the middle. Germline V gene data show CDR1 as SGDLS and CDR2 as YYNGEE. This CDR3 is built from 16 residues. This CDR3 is CASGGAGGSGNSPLHF. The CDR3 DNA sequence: TGTGCCAGCGGAGGAGCTGGGGGTAGTGGTAATTCACCCCTCCACTTT.

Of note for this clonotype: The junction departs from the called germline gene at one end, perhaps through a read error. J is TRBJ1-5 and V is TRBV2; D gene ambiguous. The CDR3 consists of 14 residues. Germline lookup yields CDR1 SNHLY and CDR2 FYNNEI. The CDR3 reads CASSARGEDQPHHF. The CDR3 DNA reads TGTGCCAGCAGCGCACGGGGAGAAGATCAGCCCCATCATTTT.